This TCR beta chain was retrieved from a study of T cells in localized non-small cell lung cancer. Findings and caveats of the study: Uninvolved nearby lung showed the greatest T cell clonality, exceeding that found in tumor. A median roughly 57 of the top 100 tumor clones appeared in adjacent lung.

The ends lost 3 bases at V and 4 bases at J; junction bases unmatched: 9. Germline V gene sequence: CDR1 SGHTA, CDR2 FQGNSA. This CDR3 spans 16 amino acids. Sequenced by immunoSEQ multiplex PCR; TCRdb stores in-frame clones only, minus some. The top ten hold over 1.5% of the sample, which has 130,000 or so clones, 89% seen once. Comment on this clone: Antigen specificity is unknown.

The source is a female donor of 60 years or more with stage I lung adenocarcinoma. The chain couples TRBV7-2 to TRBJ2-7; 10 bases line up with TRBD1. The sample consisted of peripheral blood, taken before any cancer treatment. In DNA, the CDR3 is TGTGCCAGCAGCTTCTCCGGGACAGGGGTCGGTTACGAGCAGTACTTC. This codes for CASSFSGTGVGYEQYF.